The clone carrying this TCR beta chain was seen a few times. What it binds is not known. Germline CDR1 MNHEY, CDR2 SMNVEV (reference sequence). The CDR3 covers 14 residues. Deletions cut 0 bases from V and 8 bases from J, with 13 bases between. This sample is part of a study of T cell repertoires in cytomegalovirus infection. One entry per CDR3 protein results from TCRdb running MiXCR on the reads. The repertoire has about 770,000 distinct CDR3 sequences, about 28% of them found once; the top ten carry about an eighth. The sequencing here drew on cultured CD8+ T cells from PBMCs, taken from culture after CMV antigen stimulation. The receptor's source is a human donor in good health (CMV status not recorded). Some clones in this sample may be carry-over from other donors' samples. V is TRBV27 and J is TRBJ1-2, with TRBD1 as a possible D gene (5 bases). This chain's CDR3 is CASSLSRGGGGYTF. Here the CDR3 DNA reads TGTGCCAGCAGTTTATCGAGGGGTGGAGGAGGCTACACCTTC.